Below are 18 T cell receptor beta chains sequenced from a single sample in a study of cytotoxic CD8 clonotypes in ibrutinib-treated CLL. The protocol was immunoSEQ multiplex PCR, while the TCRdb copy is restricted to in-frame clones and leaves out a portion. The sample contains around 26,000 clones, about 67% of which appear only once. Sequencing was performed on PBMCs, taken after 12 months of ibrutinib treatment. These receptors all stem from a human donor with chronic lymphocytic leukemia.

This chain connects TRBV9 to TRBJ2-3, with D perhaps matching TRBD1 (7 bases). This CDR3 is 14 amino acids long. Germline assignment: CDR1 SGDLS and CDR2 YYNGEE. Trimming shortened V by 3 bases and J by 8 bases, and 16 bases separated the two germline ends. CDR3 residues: CASSAIRQGGTQYF. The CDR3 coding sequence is TGTGCCAGCAGCGCCATTCGCCAGGGGGGTACGCAGTATTTT.

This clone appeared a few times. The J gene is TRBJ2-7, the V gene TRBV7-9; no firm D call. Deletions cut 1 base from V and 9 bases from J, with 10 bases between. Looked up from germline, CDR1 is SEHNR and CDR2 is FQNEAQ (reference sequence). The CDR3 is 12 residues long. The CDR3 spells CASSLVGFGQYF. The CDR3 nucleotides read TGTGCCAGCAGCTTAGTGGGTTTCGGGCAGTACTTC.

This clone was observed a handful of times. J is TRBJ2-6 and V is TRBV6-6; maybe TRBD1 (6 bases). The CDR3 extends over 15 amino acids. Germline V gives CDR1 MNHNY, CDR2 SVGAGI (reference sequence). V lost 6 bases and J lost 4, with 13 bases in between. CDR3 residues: CASSPRGHGANVLTF. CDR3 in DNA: TGTGCCAGCAGCCCCAGGGGTCACGGGGCCAACGTCCTGACTTTC.

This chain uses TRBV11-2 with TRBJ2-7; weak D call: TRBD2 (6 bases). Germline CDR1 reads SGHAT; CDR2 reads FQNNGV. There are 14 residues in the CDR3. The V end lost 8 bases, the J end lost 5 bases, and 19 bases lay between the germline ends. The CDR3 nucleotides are TGTGCCAGCTCCTCCCTGGGGGGAAAACACGAGCAGTACTTC. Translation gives CASSSLGGKHEQYF. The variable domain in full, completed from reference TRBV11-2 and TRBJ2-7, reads EAGVAQSPRYKIIEKRQSVAFWCNPISGHATLYWYQQILGQGPKLLIQFQNNGVVDDSQLPKDRFSAERLKGVDSTLKIQPAKLEDSAVYLCASSSLGGKHEQYFGPGTRLTVT.

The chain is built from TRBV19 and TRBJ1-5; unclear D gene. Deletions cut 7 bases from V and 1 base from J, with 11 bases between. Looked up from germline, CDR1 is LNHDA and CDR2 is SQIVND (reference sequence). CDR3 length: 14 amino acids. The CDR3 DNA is TGTGCCAGTACCAGAGGTGGCAGCAATCAGCCCCAGCATTTT. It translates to CASTRGGSNQPQHF. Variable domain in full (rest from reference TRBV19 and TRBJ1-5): DGGITQSPKYLFRKEGQNVTLSCEQNLNHDAMYWYRQDPGQGLRLIYYSQIVNDFQKGDIAEGYSVSREKKESFPLTVTSAQKNPTAFYLCASTRGGSNQPQHFGDGTRLSIL.

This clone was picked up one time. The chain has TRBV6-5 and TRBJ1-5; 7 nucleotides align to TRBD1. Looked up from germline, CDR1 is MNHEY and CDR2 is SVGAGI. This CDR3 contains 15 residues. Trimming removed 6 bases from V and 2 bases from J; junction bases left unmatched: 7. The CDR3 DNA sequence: TGTGCCAGCAGAGCAGACAGGGTTGGCAATCAGCCCCAGCATTTT. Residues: CASRADRVGNQPQHF.

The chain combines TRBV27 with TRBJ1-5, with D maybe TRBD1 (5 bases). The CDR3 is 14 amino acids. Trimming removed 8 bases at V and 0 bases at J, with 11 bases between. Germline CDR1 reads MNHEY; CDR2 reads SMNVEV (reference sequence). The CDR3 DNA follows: TGTGCCAGCTTCCGTGGGGGTAGCAATCAGCCCCAGCATTTT. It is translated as CASFRGGSNQPQHF.

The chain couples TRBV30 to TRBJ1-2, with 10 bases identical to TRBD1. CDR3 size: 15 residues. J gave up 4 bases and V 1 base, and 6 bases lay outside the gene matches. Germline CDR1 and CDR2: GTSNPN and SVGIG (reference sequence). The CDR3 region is CAWSGDRGRGYGYTF. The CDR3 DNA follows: TGTGCCTGGAGTGGGGACAGGGGAAGGGGCTATGGCTACACCTTC.

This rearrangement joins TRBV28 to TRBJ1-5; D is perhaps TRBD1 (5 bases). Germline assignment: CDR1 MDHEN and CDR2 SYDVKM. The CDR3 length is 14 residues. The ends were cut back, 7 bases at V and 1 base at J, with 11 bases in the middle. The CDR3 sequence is CASILWGSNQPQHF. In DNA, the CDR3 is TGTGCCAGCATCCTATGGGGGAGCAATCAGCCCCAGCATTTT.

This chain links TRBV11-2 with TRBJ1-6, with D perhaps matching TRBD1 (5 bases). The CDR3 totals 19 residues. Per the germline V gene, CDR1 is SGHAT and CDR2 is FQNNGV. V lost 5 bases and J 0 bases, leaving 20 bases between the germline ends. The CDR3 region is CASSRKDNPYSSYNSPLHF. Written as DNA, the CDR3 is TGTGCCAGCAGCAGAAAGGACAACCCATATAGCTCCTATAATTCACCCCTCCACTTT.

CDR3 residues: CASIPGGPYYEQYF. The DNA of the CDR3 is TGTGCCAGCATCCCCGGCGGGCCCTACTACGAGCAGTACTTC. The V and J genes are TRBV28 and TRBJ2-7, with D possibly matching TRBD2 (5 bases). The CDR3 contains 14 residues. V lost 7 bases, J lost 3 bases, and 16 bases lay in between. The germline CDR1 and CDR2 sequences are MDHEN and SYDVKM.

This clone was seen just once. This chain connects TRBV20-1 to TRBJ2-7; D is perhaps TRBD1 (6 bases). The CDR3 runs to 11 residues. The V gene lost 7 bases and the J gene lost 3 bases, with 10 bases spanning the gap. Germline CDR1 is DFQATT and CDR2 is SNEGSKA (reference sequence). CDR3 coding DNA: TGCAGTGGCCAACAGGGCTACGAGCAGTACTTC. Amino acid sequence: CSGQQGYEQYF.

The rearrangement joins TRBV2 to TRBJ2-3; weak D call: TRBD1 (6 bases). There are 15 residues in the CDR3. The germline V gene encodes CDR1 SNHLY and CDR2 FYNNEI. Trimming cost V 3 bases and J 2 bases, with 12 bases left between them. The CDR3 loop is CASSDGGGFTDTQYF. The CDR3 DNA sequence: TGTGCCAGCAGTGATGGTGGGGGCTTCACAGATACGCAGTATTTT.

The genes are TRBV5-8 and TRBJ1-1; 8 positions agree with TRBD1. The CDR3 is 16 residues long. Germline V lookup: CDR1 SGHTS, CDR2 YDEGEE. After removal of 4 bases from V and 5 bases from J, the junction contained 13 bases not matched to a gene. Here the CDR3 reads CASSPDRAGTRTEAFF. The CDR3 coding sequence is TGTGCCAGCAGCCCGGACAGGGCGGGGACGAGAACTGAAGCTTTCTTT.

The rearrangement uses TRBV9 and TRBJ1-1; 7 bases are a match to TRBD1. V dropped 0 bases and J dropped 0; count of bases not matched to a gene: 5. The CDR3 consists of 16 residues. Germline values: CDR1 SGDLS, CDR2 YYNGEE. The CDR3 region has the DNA TGTGCCAGCAGCGTAGCAGGGGGGGTCTTGAACACTGAAGCTTTCTTT. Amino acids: CASSVAGGVLNTEAFF.

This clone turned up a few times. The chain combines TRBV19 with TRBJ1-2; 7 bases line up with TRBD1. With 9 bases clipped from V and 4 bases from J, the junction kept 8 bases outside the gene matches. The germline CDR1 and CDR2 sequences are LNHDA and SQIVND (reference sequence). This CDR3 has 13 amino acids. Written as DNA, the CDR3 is TGTGCCAGCAACGACAGGGCAGGCTATGGCTACACCTTC. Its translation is CASNDRAGYGYTF.

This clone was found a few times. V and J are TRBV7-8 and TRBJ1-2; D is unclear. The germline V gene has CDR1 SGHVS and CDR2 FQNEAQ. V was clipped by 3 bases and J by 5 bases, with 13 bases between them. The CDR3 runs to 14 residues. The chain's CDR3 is CASSLLPEAYGYTF. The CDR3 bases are TGTGCCAGCAGCTTGCTGCCCGAGGCTTATGGCTACACCTTC.

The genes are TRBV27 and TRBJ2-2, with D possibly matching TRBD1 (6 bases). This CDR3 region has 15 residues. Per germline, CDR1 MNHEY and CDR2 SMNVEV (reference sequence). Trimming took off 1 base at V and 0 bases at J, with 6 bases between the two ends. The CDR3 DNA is TGTGCCAGCAGTTTATGGGGGCCGAACACCGGGGAGCTGTTTTTT. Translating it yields CASSLWGPNTGELFF.